The entry below gives a single T cell receptor beta chain sequence along with its context. Its antigen is not identified. Sequencing was performed with immunoSEQ multiplex PCR; in TCRdb, only in-frame clones are kept and a portion is missing. The sample consists of some 240,000 clones, over 65% of them appearing once. This sample stems from a study of cytomegalovirus exposure and HLA in healthy donors. For the study at large: The approximately 120 validation repertoires, a later analysis reported, used the same platform as the approximately 730 repertoires from the first cohort. Study findings and constraints: Specific recognition of CMV antigens was confirmed in vitro for three chains (all CMV-associated). The classifier reportedly diagnosed cytomegalovirus status with high sensitivity and specificity.

Trimming pared 6 bases from V and 5 bases from J, leaving 14 bases between. This CDR3 has 14 amino acids. From germline, CDR1 is MNHEY and CDR2 SVGAGI. The J gene is TRBJ1-5, the V gene TRBV6-5; D is ambiguous. This receptor was obtained from a woman between 18 and 29 years old in good health and CMV-seronegative. Sample: PBMCs. The CDR3 DNA sequence: TGTGCCAGCAGCCCCCATCCTACCTATCAGCCCCAGCATTTT. Protein product: CASSPHPTYQPQHF.